These 8 T cell receptor beta chains came from one sample sequenced in a study of blood T cell repertoires in COVID-19. Here immunoSEQ multiplex PCR was the method, and the copy in TCRdb shows in-frame clones only, minus some. The repertoire consists of roughly 120,000 clones, with more than 60% occurring once and the leading ten covering 2% to 3%. The sequenced sample consisted of peripheral blood. The source is a man in his fifties or sixties with acute or convalescent COVID-19.

This chain joins TRBV5-1 and TRBJ2-3; 11 nucleotides align to TRBD2. V gave up 4 bases and J gave up 2 bases; unmatched junction bases: 6. This CDR3 has 16 residues. Germline CDR1 SGHRS, CDR2 YFSETQ. The CDR3 protein is CASSQRLAGYTDTQYF. The CDR3 DNA reads TGCGCCAGCAGCCAAAGACTAGCGGGATACACAGATACGCAGTATTTT.

This chain connects TRBV19 to TRBJ1-5; 11 bases align to TRBD1. Germline CDR1 reads LNHDA; CDR2 reads SQIVND (reference sequence). This CDR3 contains 17 residues. Unmatched junction bases numbered 7, after V lost 1 base and J lost 5 bases. As DNA, the CDR3 is TGTGCCAGTAGTATAGCTGGGACAGGGGGTATCTATCAGCCCCAGCATTTT. Encoded protein: CASSIAGTGGIYQPQHF. Together with reference TRBV19 and TRBJ1-5, the CDR3 gives the full variable domain: DGGITQSPKYLFRKEGQNVTLSCEQNLNHDAMYWYRQDPGQGLRLIYYSQIVNDFQKGDIAEGYSVSREKKESFPLTVTSAQKNPTAFYLCASSIAGTGGIYQPQHFGDGTRLSIL.

There are a few counts of this clone. The rearrangement links TRBV19 to TRBJ1-1; no firm D call. Trimming removed 1 base from V and 11 bases from J, with 11 bases in between. The CDR3 has 12 residues. Germline-derived CDR1 and CDR2 are LNHDA and SQIVND (reference sequence). The CDR3 protein is CASSIGGRDAFF. The CDR3, as DNA: TGTGCCAGTAGTATAGGAGGGAGGGATGCTTTCTTT. The whole variable domain, filled in from reference TRBV19 and TRBJ1-1, reads DGGITQSPKYLFRKEGQNVTLSCEQNLNHDAMYWYRQDPGQGLRLIYYSQIVNDFQKGDIAEGYSVSREKKESFPLTVTSAQKNPTAFYLCASSIGGRDAFFGQGTRLTVV.

This chain links TRBV5-1 with TRBJ2-7, with D possibly matching TRBD2 (5 bases). Trimming pared 4 bases from V and 3 bases from J, leaving 14 bases between. Germline values: CDR1 SGHRS, CDR2 YFSETQ. This CDR3 region has 14 residues. The CDR3 sequence is CASSPTGLIYEQYF. As DNA, the CDR3 is TGCGCCAGCAGCCCGACGGGATTGATCTACGAGCAGTACTTC.

V and J are TRBV11-3 and TRBJ1-5; possibly TRBD1 for D (5 bases). Trimming removed 0 bases from V and 7 bases from J, with 16 bases in between. Germline-derived CDR1 and CDR2 are SGHNT and YENEEA. The CDR3 loop spans 16 amino acids. The CDR3 nucleotides are TGTGCCAGCAGCTTAGATTACCCCTCGGGGGGGCAGCCCCAGCATTTT. Translated: CASSLDYPSGGQPQHF. Full variable domain (remainder filled in from reference TRBV11-3 and TRBJ1-5): EAGVVQSPRYKIIEKKQPVAFWCNPISGHNTLYWYLQNLGQGPELLIRYENEEAVDDSQLPKDRFSAERLKGVDSTLKIQPAELGDSAVYLCASSLDYPSGGQPQHFGDGTRLSIL.

In this sample, this clone turned up many times. The V and J genes are TRBV7-9 and TRBJ2-1; 10 bases are a match to TRBD2. V dropped 4 bases and J dropped 4; count of bases not matched to a gene: 4. The CDR3 has 15 amino acids. The germline gives CDR1 SEHNR, CDR2 FQNEAQ (reference sequence). The CDR3 spells CASSSSGSAYNEQFF. CDR3 sequence (DNA): TGTGCCAGCAGCTCTAGCGGGAGTGCTTACAATGAGCAGTTCTTC.

This clone was counted between two and nine times. This chain connects TRBV19 to TRBJ1-2; D is unclear. Germline assignment: CDR1 LNHDA and CDR2 SQIVND (reference sequence). The CDR3 has 13 residues. V lost 7 bases to trimming and J lost 4 bases, with 13 bases between them. CDR3 protein: CASTPQLGYGYTF. DNA for the CDR3: TGTGCCAGTACCCCACAGTTAGGCTATGGCTACACCTTC.

The chain uses TRBV7-2 and TRBJ2-3; TRBD2 is a possible D gene (6 bases). Germline-derived CDR1 and CDR2 are SGHTA and FQGNSA. V was cut by 0 bases and J by 2 bases, with 12 bases left in between. This CDR3 has 16 residues. The CDR3 sequence is CASSLAGSGYTDTQYF. DNA for the CDR3: TGTGCCAGCAGCTTAGCCGGTAGCGGATACACAGATACGCAGTATTTT.